Here is one TCR beta chain with its context. It has no known antigen specificity. There are no base qualities to consult, and no much larger clone falls within one base. The data were obtained in a study of control samples from healthy donors and cancer patients (dated by TCRdb to the early 2020s). Relative to germline, V is 5 bases shorter and J is 3 bases shorter, with 14 bases between their ends. Measured from the cysteine to the phenylalanine, the CDR3 is 14 residues long. Just CDR3 DNA is preserved here, 42 bases in frame from base 1. Taken from the germline V gene (reference sequence), the CDR1 and CDR2 loops are MNHEY and SMNVEV. The library was generated by the immunoSEQ multiplex PCR assay. TCRdb holds this immuneACCESS table with in-frame rearrangements only. Some clones are missing; in checked studies, unresolved V genes explain under half, and the rest has no known cause. The sample has 150,000 or so clones on record, more than 85% of them singletons. The biggest ten clones account for 0.68% of the sample.

The sequenced sample consisted of blood. This TCR was recovered from a woman between 25 and 40 years old in good health. The sequence joins TRBV27 to TRBJ2-7; no D gene can be assigned with confidence. The CDR3 amino acid sequence is: CASSPGLQFYEQYF. The DNA reads as follows: TGTGCCAGCAGTCCGGGCCTTCAATTCTACGAGCAGTACTTC.